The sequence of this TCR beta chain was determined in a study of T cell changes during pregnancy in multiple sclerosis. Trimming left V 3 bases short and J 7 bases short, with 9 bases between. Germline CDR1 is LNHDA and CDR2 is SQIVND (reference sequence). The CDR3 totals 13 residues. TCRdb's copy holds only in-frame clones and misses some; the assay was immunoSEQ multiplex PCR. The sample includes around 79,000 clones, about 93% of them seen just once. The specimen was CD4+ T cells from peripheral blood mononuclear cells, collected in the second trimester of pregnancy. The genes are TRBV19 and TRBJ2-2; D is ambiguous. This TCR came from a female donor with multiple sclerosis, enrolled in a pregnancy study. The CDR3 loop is CASSIPFFGELFF. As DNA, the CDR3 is TGTGCCAGTAGTATCCCTTTTTTCGGGGAGCTGTTTTTT.